The rows below give T cell receptor beta chains drawn from one sample of a study of cytomegalovirus exposure and HLA in healthy donors. Only in-frame clones appear in the TCRdb table, and some are missing; sequencing was by immunoSEQ multiplex PCR. The sample shows around 140,000 clones, about 75% of them seen only once. The specimen sequenced was PBMCs. All receptors derive from a man in his forties or fifties in good health and CMV-seronegative. The CDR3 runs from the conserved cysteine through the conserved F or W. The D gene is left open where the match is weak. Size is stated for part of the rows, as once, few or many counts, or as a class when the clone is expanded.

>TRBV4-2|TRBD1|once|TRBJ2-5
CASSQGTGGETQYF
TGTGCCAGCAGCCAAGGGACAGGCGGCGAGACCCAGTACTTC
>TRBV11-2|-|few|TRBJ2-1
CASRLGRARNEQFF
TGTGCCAGCAGATTGGGCAGGGCCCGGAATGAGCAGTTCTTC
>TRBV19|TRBD1|-|TRBJ1-5
CAGGTENQPQHF
TGTGCTGGTGGGACAGAGAATCAGCCCCAGCATTTT
>TRBV19|TRBD1|-|TRBJ1-2
CASSLTGAAYGYTF
TGTGCCAGTAGCCTAACAGGGGCGGCCTATGGCTACACCTTC
>TRBV9|TRBD1|-|TRBJ2-7
CASSSSLSAGLGQANF
TGTGCCAGCAGCTCAAGCCTCTCCGCGGGTCTCGGACAGGCTAACTTC
>TRBV5-1|TRBD2|-|TRBJ2-5
CASSPGHLRGARETQYF
TGCGCCAGCAGCCCGGGTCATTTGCGGGGGGCTAGGGAGACCCAGTACTTC
>TRBV11-1|-|-|TRBJ2-5
CASSPTGFQETQYF
TGTGCCAGCAGTCCCACAGGGTTCCAAGAGACCCAGTACTTC
>TRBV6-1|-|-|TRBJ1-4
CASSSGQSGIEKLFF
TGTGCCAGCAGTAGCGGGCAGAGTGGAATAGAAAAACTGTTTTTT
>TRBV1|-|-|TRBJ2-2
CTSSQVGRGGGTGELFF
TGCACCAGCAGCCAAGTGGGGCGAGGGGGCGGCACCGGGGAGCTGTTTTTT
>TRBV5-8|-|-|TRBJ2-6
CASSPGTYNSGANVLTF
TGTGCCAGCAGTCCCGGGACATACAACTCTGGGGCCAACGTCCTGACTTTC
>TRBV5-1|-|-|TRBJ1-5
CASSSTGNQPQHF
TGCGCCAGCAGCTCCACGGGCAATCAGCCCCAGCATTTT
>TRBV2|TRBD1|-|TRBJ1-5
CASRGDRNQPQHF
TGTGCCAGCAGGGGGGACAGAAATCAGCCCCAGCATTTT
>TRBV6-5|-|-|TRBJ2-7
CASRPRDSLSYEQYF
TGTGCCAGCAGGCCCCGGGACTCGCTATCCTACGAGCAGTACTTC
>TRBV7-9|TRBD1|-|TRBJ2-7
CASSLWQLRRTGEDEQYF
TGTGCCAGCAGCTTATGGCAGCTCAGGAGGACAGGAGAGGACGAGCAGTACTTC
>TRBV5-1|TRBD2|-|TRBJ2-1
CASSPRGDLYNEQFF
TGCGCCAGCAGCCCGCGGGGGGACCTATACAATGAGCAGTTCTTC
>TRBV5-1|TRBD1|-|TRBJ1-1
CASSSPWTGTVENTEAFF
TGCGCCAGCAGCTCCCCCTGGACCGGGACAGTGGAGAACACTGAAGCTTTCTTT
>TRBV15|-|-|TRBJ1-1
CATSRPPGSGVTEAFF
TGTGCCACCAGCAGACCCCCTGGATCAGGCGTCACTGAAGCTTTCTTT
>TRBV18|-|once|TRBJ2-1
CASSPVGLFSYNEQFF
TGTGCCAGCTCACCTGTCGGTCTGTTCTCCTACAATGAGCAGTTCTTC
>TRBV9|TRBD1|-|TRBJ2-5
CASSVVGTGRQETQYF
TGTGCCAGCAGCGTAGTGGGGACAGGGCGCCAAGAGACCCAGTACTTC
>TRBV4-1|TRBD2|-|TRBJ2-1
CASSQLLAESYNEQFF
TGCGCCAGCAGCCAACTTCTAGCGGAATCCTACAATGAGCAGTTCTTC
>TRBV5-1|TRBD1|-|TRBJ2-3
CASSLSPGQGTDTQYF
TGCGCCAGCAGCTTGTCCCCGGGACAGGGCACAGATACGCAGTATTTT
>TRBV19|-|once|TRBJ1-2
CASSIGQANYGYTF
TGTGCCAGTAGTATCGGACAAGCTAACTATGGCTACACCTTC
>TRBV7-8|-|-|TRBJ2-1
CASSPPPVRGLYNEQFF
TGTGCCAGCAGCCCGCCCCCGGTCAGGGGCCTTTACAATGAGCAGTTCTTC
>TRBV5-1|-|-|TRBJ2-7
CASSLGGTGGPYEQYF
TGCGCCAGCAGCTTGGGAGGGACTGGGGGACCCTACGAGCAGTACTTC
>TRBV10-3|TRBD1|-|TRBJ1-3
CAAGGPGNTIYF
TGTGCCGCAGGGGGCCCTGGAAACACCATATATTTT
>TRBV10-3|TRBD1|once|TRBJ2-3
CASQQGSRADTQYF
TGTGCCAGCCAACAGGGGTCTCGAGCAGATACGCAGTATTTT
>TRBV5-1|TRBD2|-|TRBJ2-2
CASSRGGPLNTGELFF
TGCGCCAGCAGTCGGGGGGGCCCGCTGAACACCGGGGAGCTGTTTTTT
>TRBV2|TRBD2|-|TRBJ2-1
CASRESTSGDNEQFF
TGTGCCAGCAGGGAGTCGACTAGCGGAGACAATGAGCAGTTCTTC
>TRBV5-1|-|few|TRBJ2-5
CASSLFGGQETQYF
TGCGCCAGCAGCTTGTTCGGCGGCCAAGAGACCCAGTACTTC
>TRBV27|TRBD1|once|TRBJ2-7
CASSWNRGYEQYF
TGTGCCAGCAGTTGGAACAGGGGCTACGAGCAGTACTTC
>TRBV7-8|-|-|TRBJ1-4
CASSYQGFNEKLFF
TGTGCCAGCAGCTACCAGGGATTCAATGAAAAACTGTTTTTT
>TRBV29-1|-|-|TRBJ2-6
CSVESYRVGANVLTF
TGCAGCGTTGAATCCTACAGGGTTGGGGCCAACGTCCTGACTTTC
>TRBV13|TRBD1|-|TRBJ1-6
CASSPSGGGGNSPLHF
TGTGCCAGCAGCCCGTCCGGAGGGGGCGGCAATTCACCCCTCCACTTT
>TRBV7-2|TRBD2|-|TRBJ2-2
CASSQSGGAGELFF
TGTGCCAGCAGCCAGAGCGGGGGGGCCGGGGAGCTGTTTTTT
>TRBV29-1|-|-|TRBJ2-4
CSAPDSHLNIQYF
TGCAGCGCCCCCGACAGTCACTTAAACATTCAGTACTTC
>TRBV5-1|TRBD2|-|TRBJ2-2
CASRLAGAPTGELFF
TGCGCCAGCCGGCTAGCGGGGGCACCAACCGGGGAGCTGTTTTTT
>TRBV6-1|-|-|TRBJ2-2
CASSEARRQGGISGELFF
TGTGCCAGCAGTGAAGCGCGCCGCCAGGGTGGCATCTCCGGGGAGCTGTTTTTT
>TRBV9|-|-|TRBJ1-1
CASSTRHETTEAFF
TGTGCCAGCAGCACTCGACACGAAACCACTGAAGCTTTCTTT
>TRBV5-4|-|-|TRBJ1-4
CASSPGGATNEKLFF
TGTGCCAGCAGCCCCGGCGGTGCAACTAATGAAAAACTGTTTTTT
>TRBV5-1|TRBD2|-|TRBJ2-1
CASSLTSGGSYNEQFF
TGCGCCAGCAGCTTGACTAGCGGGGGGTCCTACAATGAGCAGTTCTTC
>TRBV2|TRBD2|-|TRBJ2-7
CASTPEGTSGGSRYEQYF
TGTGCCAGCACCCCTGAGGGGACTAGCGGGGGTTCTAGGTACGAGCAGTACTTC
>TRBV5-1|-|-|TRBJ1-5
CASSPQGHNQPQHF
TGCGCCAGCAGTCCTCAGGGCCACAATCAGCCCCAGCATTTT
>TRBV28|TRBD1|-|TRBJ2-7
CASSFTTGTGFSEQYF
TGTGCCAGCAGTTTTACGACCGGGACAGGGTTTTCCGAGCAGTACTTC
>TRBV5-6|TRBD1|-|TRBJ1-1
CASSSVKQGAFRNTEAFF
TGTGCCAGCAGCTCCGTCAAACAGGGGGCGTTCCGTAACACTGAAGCTTTCTTT
>TRBV4-3|-|-|TRBJ2-5
CASSQVGGGLETQYF
TGCGCCAGCAGCCAAGTGGGGGGGGGCCTAGAGACCCAGTACTTC
>TRBV9|-|-|TRBJ2-3
CASSPRQAGTDTQYF
TGTGCCAGCAGCCCGCGACAGGCTGGCACAGATACGCAGTATTTT
>TRBV23-1|TRBD2|-|TRBJ2-3
CASSQGEGVDTQYF
TGCGCCAGCAGTCAAGGGGAGGGCGTAGATACGCAGTATTTT